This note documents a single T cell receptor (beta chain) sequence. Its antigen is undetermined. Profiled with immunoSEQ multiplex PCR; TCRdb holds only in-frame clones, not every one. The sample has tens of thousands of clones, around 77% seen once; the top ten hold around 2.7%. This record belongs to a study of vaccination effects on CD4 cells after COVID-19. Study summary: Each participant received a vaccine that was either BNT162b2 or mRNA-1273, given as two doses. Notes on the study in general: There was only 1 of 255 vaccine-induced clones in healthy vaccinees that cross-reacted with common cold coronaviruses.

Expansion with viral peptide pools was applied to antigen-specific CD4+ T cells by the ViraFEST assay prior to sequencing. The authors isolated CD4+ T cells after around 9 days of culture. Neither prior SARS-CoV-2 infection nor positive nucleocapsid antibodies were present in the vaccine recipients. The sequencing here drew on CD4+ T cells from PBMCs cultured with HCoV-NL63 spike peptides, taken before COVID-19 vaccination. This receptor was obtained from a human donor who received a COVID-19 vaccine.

The CDR3 here is CASAPRIRGASSYNEQFF. The CDR3 DNA reads as TGTGCTAGTGCCCCCCGCATTCGGGGAGCAAGCTCCTACAATGAGCAGTTCTTC. This chain joins TRBV12-5 and TRBJ2-1, with D perhaps TRBD2 (5 bases). The CDR3 totals 18 residues. Germline CDR1 is LGHNT and CDR2 is FRNRAP. V gave up 7 bases and J gave up 0 bases, with 22 bases separating them. The variable domain in full, with the rest retrieved from reference TRBV12-5 and TRBJ2-1, is DARVTQTPRHKVTEMGQEVTMRCQPILGHNTVFWYRQTMMQGLELLAYFRNRAPLDDSGMPKDRFSAEMPDATLATLKIQPSEPRDSAVYFCASAPRIRGASSYNEQFFGPGTRLTVL.